Following are 7 T cell receptor beta chains from one sample sequenced in a study of T cell changes during pregnancy in multiple sclerosis. The table came from immunoSEQ multiplex PCR; TCRdb's copy has only in-frame clones and leaves some out. The sample consists of under 15,000 clones, around 94% of them appearing once. This specimen consisted of CD4+ T cells from peripheral blood mononuclear cells, obtained before pregnancy. The receptor set was obtained from a female donor with multiple sclerosis, enrolled in a pregnancy study.

The V call is TRBV11-1, the J call TRBJ1-1; 9 bases are shared with TRBD1. This CDR3 region has 16 residues. V shed 5 bases and J 0 bases; nucleotides not matched to a gene: 7. Germline V gene sequence: CDR1 SGHAT, CDR2 FQDESV (reference sequence). In DNA, the CDR3 is TGTGCCAGCAGCCCACGGACAGGGGTGATGAACACTGAAGCTTTCTTT. Its translation: CASSPRTGVMNTEAFF.

The chain recombines TRBV23-1 with TRBJ1-6; D ambiguous. TRBV23-1 is an open reading frame whose function is uncertain. With 6 bases removed from V and 4 bases from J, the gap between germline ends came to 19 bases. This CDR3 comprises 17 residues. The CDR3 is CASSANSLRTYNSPLHF. CDR3 in DNA: TGCGCCAGCAGCGCAAATTCCCTCCGAACTTATAATTCACCCCTCCACTTT.

The rearrangement joins TRBV19 to TRBJ2-1; D is possibly TRBD2 (6 bases). Trimming removed 1 base at V and 8 bases at J, with 12 bases between. Germline V gene sequence: CDR1 LNHDA, CDR2 SQIVND (reference sequence). This CDR3 comprises 14 residues. The CDR3 sequence: CASSIVGGGDEQFF. The DNA of the CDR3 is TGTGCCAGTAGTATAGTAGGAGGAGGGGATGAGCAGTTCTTC. The whole variable domain, remainder taken from reference TRBV19 and TRBJ2-1, is DGGITQSPKYLFRKEGQNVTLSCEQNLNHDAMYWYRQDPGQGLRLIYYSQIVNDFQKGDIAEGYSVSREKKESFPLTVTSAQKNPTAFYLCASSIVGGGDEQFFGPGTRLTVL.

This clone has only one observation. The J gene is TRBJ2-7, the V gene TRBV5-8; a weak D match, TRBD2 (5 bases). Trimming shortened V by 1 base and J by 2 bases, and 13 bases separated the two germline ends. Germline V gene data show CDR1 as SGHTS and CDR2 as YDEGEE. The CDR3 consists of 15 residues. As DNA, the CDR3 is TGTGCCAGCAGCTTGCGGTTTAGCGCCGCCTACGAGCAGTACTTC. It is translated as CASSLRFSAAYEQYF.

This chain links TRBV30 with TRBJ2-7; possibly TRBD2 for D (5 bases). Germline values: CDR1 GTSNPN, CDR2 SVGIG (reference sequence). V was pared by 6 bases and J by 4 bases, with 10 bases between. CDR3 length: 11 residues. The CDR3 sequence is CACSSGYEQYF. The CDR3 DNA reads as TGTGCCTGCAGTTCGGGGTACGAGCAGTACTTC.

The J gene is TRBJ2-1, the V gene TRBV9; 13 nucleotides line up with TRBD2. The V gene's germline CDR1 is SGDLS and CDR2 YYNGEE. This CDR3 is built from 15 residues. The J segment lost 6 bases and the V segment lost 3 bases, leaving 3 bases of the junction unmatched. The CDR3 spells CASSGGTSGVNEQFF. The CDR3 region has the DNA TGTGCCAGCAGCGGAGGGACTAGCGGGGTCAATGAGCAGTTCTTC.

The CDR3 is CASSLPWTGISGNTIYF. The CDR3 DNA reads as TGTGCCAGCAGCTTACCCTGGACAGGAATTTCTGGAAACACCATATATTTT. This sequence joins TRBV7-9 and TRBJ1-3; TRBD1 aligns across 7 bases. Germline V gene sequence: CDR1 SEHNR, CDR2 FQNEAQ (reference sequence). The CDR3 totals 17 residues. V was clipped by 2 bases and J by 1 base; unmatched bases: 8.